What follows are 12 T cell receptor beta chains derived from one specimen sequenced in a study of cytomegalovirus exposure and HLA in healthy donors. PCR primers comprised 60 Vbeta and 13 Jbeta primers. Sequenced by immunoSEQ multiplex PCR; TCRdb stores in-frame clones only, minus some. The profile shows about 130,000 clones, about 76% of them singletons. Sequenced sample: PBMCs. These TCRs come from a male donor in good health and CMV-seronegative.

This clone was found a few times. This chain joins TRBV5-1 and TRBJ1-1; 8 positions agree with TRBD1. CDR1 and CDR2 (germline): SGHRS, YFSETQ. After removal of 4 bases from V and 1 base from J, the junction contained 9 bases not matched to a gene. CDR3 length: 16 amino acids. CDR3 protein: CASSPAVDRGNTEAFF. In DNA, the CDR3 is TGCGCCAGCAGCCCAGCCGTCGACAGGGGGAACACTGAAGCTTTCTTT.

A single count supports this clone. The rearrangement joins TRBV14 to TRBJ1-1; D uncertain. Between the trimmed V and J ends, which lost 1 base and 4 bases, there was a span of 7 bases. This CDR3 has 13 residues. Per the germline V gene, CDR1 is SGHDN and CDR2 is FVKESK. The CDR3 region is CASSQVRGTEAFF. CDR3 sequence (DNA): TGTGCCAGCAGCCAAGTCCGGGGCACTGAAGCTTTCTTT.

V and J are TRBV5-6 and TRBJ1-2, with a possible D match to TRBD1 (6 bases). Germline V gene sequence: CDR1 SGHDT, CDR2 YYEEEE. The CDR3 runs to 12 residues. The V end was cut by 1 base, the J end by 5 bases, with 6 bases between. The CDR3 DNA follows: TGTGCCAGCAGCTTGACAGGGTATGGCTACACCTTC. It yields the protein CASSLTGYGYTF. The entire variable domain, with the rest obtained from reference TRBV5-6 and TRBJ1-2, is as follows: DAGVTQSPTHLIKTRGQQVTLRCSPKSGHDTVSWYQQALGQGPQFIFQYYEEEERQRGNFPDRFSGHQFPNYSSELNVNALLLGDSALYLCASSLTGYGYTFGSGTRLTVV.

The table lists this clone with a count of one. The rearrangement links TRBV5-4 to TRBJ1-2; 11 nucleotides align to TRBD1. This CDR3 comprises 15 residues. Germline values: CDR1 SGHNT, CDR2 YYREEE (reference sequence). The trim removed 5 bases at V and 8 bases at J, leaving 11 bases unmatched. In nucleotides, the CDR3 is TGTGCCAGCAGGGGGACAGGGGGGGCGGTAACCGGCTACACCTTC. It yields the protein CASRGTGGAVTGYTF.

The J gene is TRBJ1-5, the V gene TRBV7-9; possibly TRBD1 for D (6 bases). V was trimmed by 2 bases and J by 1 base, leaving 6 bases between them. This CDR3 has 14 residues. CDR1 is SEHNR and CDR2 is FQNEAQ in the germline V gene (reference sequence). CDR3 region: CASSLQGSNQPQHF. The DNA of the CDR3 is TGTGCCAGCAGCTTACAGGGGAGCAATCAGCCCCAGCATTTT.

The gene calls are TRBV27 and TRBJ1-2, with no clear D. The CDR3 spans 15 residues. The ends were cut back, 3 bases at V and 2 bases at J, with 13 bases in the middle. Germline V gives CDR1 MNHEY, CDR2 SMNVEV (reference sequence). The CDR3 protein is CASSLREDWNYGYTF. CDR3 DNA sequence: TGTGCCAGCAGTTTGAGGGAGGATTGGAACTATGGCTACACCTTC.

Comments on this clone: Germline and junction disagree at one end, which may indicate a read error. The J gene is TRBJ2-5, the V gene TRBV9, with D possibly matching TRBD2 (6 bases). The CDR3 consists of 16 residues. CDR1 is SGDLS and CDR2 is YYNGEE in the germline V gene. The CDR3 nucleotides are TGTGCCAGCAGCGCGGGAGCGTTGTCAGTCCGAGAGGCCCAGTACTTC. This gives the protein CASSAGALSVREAQYF.

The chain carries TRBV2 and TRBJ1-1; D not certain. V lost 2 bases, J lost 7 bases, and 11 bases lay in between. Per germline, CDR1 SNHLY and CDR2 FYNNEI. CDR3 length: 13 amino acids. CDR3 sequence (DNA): TGTGCCAGCAGTGAACCGGGGAGAGATGAAGCTTTCTTT. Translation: CASSEPGRDEAFF.

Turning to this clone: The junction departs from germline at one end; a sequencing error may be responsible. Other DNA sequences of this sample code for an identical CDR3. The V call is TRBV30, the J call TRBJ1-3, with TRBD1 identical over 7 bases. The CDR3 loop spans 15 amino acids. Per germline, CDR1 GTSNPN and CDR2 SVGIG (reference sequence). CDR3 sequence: CAWTRTGASGNTIYF. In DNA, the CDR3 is TGTGCCTGGACAAGGACAGGAGCATCTGGAAACACTATATATTTT.

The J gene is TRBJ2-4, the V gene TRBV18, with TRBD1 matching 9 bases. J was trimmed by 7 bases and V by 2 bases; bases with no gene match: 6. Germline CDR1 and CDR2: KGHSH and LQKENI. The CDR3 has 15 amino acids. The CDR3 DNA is TGTGCCAGCTCACCAACGGGACAGGGTCTGAACATTCAGTACTTC. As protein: CASSPTGQGLNIQYF.

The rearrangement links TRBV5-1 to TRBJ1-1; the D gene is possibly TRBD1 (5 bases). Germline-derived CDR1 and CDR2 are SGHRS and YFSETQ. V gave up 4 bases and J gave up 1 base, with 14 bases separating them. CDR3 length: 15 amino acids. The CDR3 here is CASSPGLFGNTEAFF. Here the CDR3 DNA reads TGCGCCAGCAGCCCAGGGTTGTTTGGGAACACTGAAGCTTTCTTT.

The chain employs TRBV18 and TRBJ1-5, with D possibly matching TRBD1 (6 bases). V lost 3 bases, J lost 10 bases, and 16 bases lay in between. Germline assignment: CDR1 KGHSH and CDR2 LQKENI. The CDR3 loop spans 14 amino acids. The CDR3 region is CASSPTGTNLPQHF. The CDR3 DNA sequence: TGTGCCAGCTCACCTACAGGGACGAATCTCCCCCAGCATTTT.